This TCR beta chain was sequenced during a study of blood T cell repertoires in COVID-19. Whole-study context: Donors in the United States, Italy and Spain gave samples during acute or convalescent COVID-19. Nucleic acid was either cDNA or gDNA, and it came from T cells, B-cell-depleted T cells, or PBMCs.

Profiling relied on immunoSEQ multiplex PCR, and the TCRdb table lists in-frame clones only, not all of them. The table has 90,000 to 120,000 clones, around 83% seen once. The ends were cut back, 3 bases at V and 0 bases at J, with 15 bases in the middle. Germline CDR1 LGHNA, CDR2 YSLEER. This CDR3 has 17 amino acids. This clone turned up a few times. The genes are TRBV4-3 and TRBJ1-3, with D possibly matching TRBD1 (5 bases). Sequenced: peripheral blood. The source of this sequence is a man between 65 and 79 years old with acute or convalescent COVID-19. DNA for the CDR3: TGCGCCAGCAGCCAGACAGATACAGGCCGCTCTGGAAACACCATATATTTT. Translated, it gives CASSQTDTGRSGNTIYF.